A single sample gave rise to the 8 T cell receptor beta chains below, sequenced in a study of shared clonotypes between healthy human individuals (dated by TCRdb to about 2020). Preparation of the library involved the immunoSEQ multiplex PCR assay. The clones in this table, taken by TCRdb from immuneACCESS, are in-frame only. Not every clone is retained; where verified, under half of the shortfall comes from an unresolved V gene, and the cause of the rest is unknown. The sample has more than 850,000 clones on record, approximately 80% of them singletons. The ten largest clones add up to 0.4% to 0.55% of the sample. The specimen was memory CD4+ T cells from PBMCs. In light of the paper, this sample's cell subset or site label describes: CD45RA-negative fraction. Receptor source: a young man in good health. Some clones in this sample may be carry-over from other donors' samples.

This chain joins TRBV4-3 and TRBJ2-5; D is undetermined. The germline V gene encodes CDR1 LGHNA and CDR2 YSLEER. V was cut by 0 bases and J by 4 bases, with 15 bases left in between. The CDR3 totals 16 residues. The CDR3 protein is CASSQDRHLGVETQYF. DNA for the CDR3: TGCGCCAGCAGCCAAGATAGACACCTAGGAGTAGAGACCCAGTACTTC.

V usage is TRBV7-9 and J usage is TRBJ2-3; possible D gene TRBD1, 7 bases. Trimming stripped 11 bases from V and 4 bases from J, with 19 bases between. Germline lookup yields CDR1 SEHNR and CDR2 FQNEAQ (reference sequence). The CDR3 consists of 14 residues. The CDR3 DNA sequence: TGTGCCGTACAATCGACAGGGAGGCCAGATACGCAGTATTTT. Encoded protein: CAVQSTGRPDTQYF.

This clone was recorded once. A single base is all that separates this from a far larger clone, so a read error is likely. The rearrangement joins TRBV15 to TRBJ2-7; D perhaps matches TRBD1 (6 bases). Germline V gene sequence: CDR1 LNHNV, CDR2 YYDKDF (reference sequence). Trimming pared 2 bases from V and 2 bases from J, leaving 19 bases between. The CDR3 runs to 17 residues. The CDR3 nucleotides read TGTGCCACCAGCAGACCCCCCCTACAGGGACCCCCCTACGAGCAGTACTTC. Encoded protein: CATSRPPLQGPPYEQYF.

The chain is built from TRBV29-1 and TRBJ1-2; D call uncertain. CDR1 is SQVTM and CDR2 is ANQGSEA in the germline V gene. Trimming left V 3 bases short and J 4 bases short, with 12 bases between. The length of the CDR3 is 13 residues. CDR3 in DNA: TGCAGCGTTGATAACCACAACGGCTATGGCTACACCTTC. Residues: CSVDNHNGYGYTF.

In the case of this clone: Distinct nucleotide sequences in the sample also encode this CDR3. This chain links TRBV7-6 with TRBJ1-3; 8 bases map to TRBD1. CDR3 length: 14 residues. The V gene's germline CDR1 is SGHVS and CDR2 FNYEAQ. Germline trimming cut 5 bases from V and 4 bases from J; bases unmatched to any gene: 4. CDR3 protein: CASSPGTGGNTIYF. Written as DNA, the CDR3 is TGTGCCAGCAGCCCGGGGACAGGCGGAAACACCATATATTTT.

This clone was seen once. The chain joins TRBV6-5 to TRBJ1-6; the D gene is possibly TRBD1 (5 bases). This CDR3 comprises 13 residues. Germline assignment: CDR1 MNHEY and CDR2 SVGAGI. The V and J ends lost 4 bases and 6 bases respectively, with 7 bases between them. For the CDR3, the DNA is TGTGCCAGCAGTTCGGGGCTTAATTCACCCCTCCACTTT. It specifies CASSSGLNSPLHF.

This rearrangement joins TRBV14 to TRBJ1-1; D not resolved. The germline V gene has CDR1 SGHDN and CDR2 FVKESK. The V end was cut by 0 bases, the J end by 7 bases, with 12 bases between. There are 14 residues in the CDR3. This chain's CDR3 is CASSQDSYYGEAFF. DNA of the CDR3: TGTGCCAGCAGCCAAGATTCTTACTACGGTGAAGCTTTCTTT.

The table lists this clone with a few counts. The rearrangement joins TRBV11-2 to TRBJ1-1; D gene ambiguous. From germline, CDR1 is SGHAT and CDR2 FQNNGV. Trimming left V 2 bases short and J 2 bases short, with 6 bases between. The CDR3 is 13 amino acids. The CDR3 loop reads CASSLTLNTEAFF. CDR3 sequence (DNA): TGTGCCAGCAGCTTAACACTTAACACTGAAGCTTTCTTT.